These 8 T cell receptor beta chains came from one sample sequenced in a study of shared clonotypes between healthy human individuals. The table came from immunoSEQ multiplex PCR; TCRdb's copy has only in-frame clones and leaves some out. The table shows about 2 million clones, with just under 95% occurring only once. CD45RO-negative, CCR7-positively selected cells formed the naive CD8 fraction, excluding terminally differentiated effector memory CD45RA+ cells. Sequenced material: naive CD8+ T cells sorted from blood. These receptors were taken from a man aged 18 to 30 in good health.

Comments on this clone: One end of the junction varies from germline; a read error may be responsible. CDR3: CASSFGTAVDDQYF. CDR3 bases: TGTGCCAGCAGCTTCGGGACGGCCGTCGACGATCAGTACTTC. The chain is built from TRBV5-6 and TRBJ2-7, with D perhaps given as TRBD1 or TRBD2 (5 bases each). Looked up from germline, CDR1 is SGHDT and CDR2 is YYEEEE. The CDR3 has 14 amino acids. Complete variable domain (other parts from reference TRBV5-6 and TRBJ2-7): DAGVTQSPTHLIKTRGQQVTLRCSPKSGHDTVSWYQQALGQGPQFIFQYYEEEERQRGNFPDRFSGHQFPNYSSELNVNALLLGDSALYLCASSFGTAVDDQYFGPGTRLTVT.

This clone was picked up one time. This chain uses TRBV7-9 with TRBJ2-3, with TRBD1 identical over 8 bases. Trimming cost V 5 bases and J 3 bases; bases outside gene matches: 10. CDR3 length: 16 residues. Per germline, CDR1 SEHNR and CDR2 FQNEAQ (reference sequence). The CDR3 nucleotides are TGTGCCAGCAGCCCGGAGACAGGGGTAAGAACAGATACGCAGTATTTT. The encoded protein is CASSPETGVRTDTQYF.

The CDR3 sequence: CASSQEAGERTQYF. Here the CDR3 DNA reads TGTGCCAGCAGCCAAGAGGCGGGAGAGCGTACGCAGTATTTT. J is TRBJ2-3 and V is TRBV7-9; 7 bases match TRBD2. CDR3 length: 14 amino acids. Germline V lookup: CDR1 SEHNR, CDR2 FQNEAQ (reference sequence). J gave up 8 bases and V 5 bases, and 10 bases lay outside the gene matches.

As regards this clone: The same CDR3 can be traced to other DNA sequences in this sample. The V call is TRBV5-1, the J call TRBJ1-1, with no clear D. Trimming took 0 bases from V and 1 from J, leaving 4 bases between them. Per the germline V gene, CDR1 is SGHRS and CDR2 is YFSETQ. The CDR3 runs to 13 residues. As DNA, the CDR3 is TGCGCCAGCAGCTTGGCCGGGAACACTGAAGCTTTCTTT. The encoded protein is CASSLAGNTEAFF.

The chain recombines TRBV6-6 with TRBJ2-1; tentatively, D is TRBD2 (6 bases). This CDR3 is 12 amino acids long. From germline, CDR1 is MNHNY and CDR2 SVGAGI (reference sequence). Trimming left V 3 bases short and J 11 bases short, with 11 bases between. The CDR3 loop is CASSYVSGQQFF. The CDR3, as DNA: TGTGCCAGCAGTTATGTGAGCGGGCAGCAGTTCTTC.

This sequence joins TRBV6-5 and TRBJ2-3; 7 bases are shared with TRBD2. Germline V CDR1 and CDR2: MNHEY, SVGAGI. Losses at the gene ends were 2 bases for V and 5 bases for J; bases not matched to a gene: 7. The CDR3 totals 15 residues. The CDR3 loop reads CASSYTSALVDTQYF. CDR3 in DNA: TGTGCCAGCAGTTACACTAGCGCGTTGGTAGATACGCAGTATTTT.

V and J are TRBV27 and TRBJ1-1; TRBD1 is a possible D gene (6 bases). There are 14 residues in the CDR3. V lost 7 bases and J 7 bases, leaving 19 bases between the germline ends. Germline values: CDR1 MNHEY, CDR2 SMNVEV (reference sequence). The CDR3 is CASNAQGLADEAFF. The CDR3 nucleotides read TGTGCCAGCAACGCACAGGGACTTGCGGATGAAGCTTTCTTT.

With regard to this clone: Other DNA sequences in the same sample also yield this CDR3. This chain links TRBV27 with TRBJ2-3; tentative D call: TRBD2 (5 bases). The CDR3 is 14 amino acids. The germline V gene has CDR1 MNHEY and CDR2 SMNVEV (reference sequence). The V end was cut by 0 bases, the J end by 1 base, with 5 bases between. Here the CDR3 reads CASSLSGGTDTQYF. The CDR3 DNA is TGTGCCAGCAGTTTATCCGGGGGCACAGATACGCAGTATTTT.